The 17 T cell receptor beta chains below were found in one sample sequenced in a study of blood T cell repertoires in COVID-19. The protocol was immunoSEQ multiplex PCR, while the TCRdb copy is restricted to in-frame clones and leaves out a portion. Found here are around 60,000 clones, around four fifths of them singletons; the top ten hold 5.3%. The sample consisted of peripheral blood. These receptor sequences come from a man aged 70 or older with acute or convalescent COVID-19.

This clone turned up a few times. The chain is built from TRBV27 and TRBJ1-2; possibly TRBD1 for D (5 bases). CDR1 and CDR2 from the germline V gene are MNHEY and SMNVEV (reference sequence). The CDR3 sequence is 12 residues long. V was cut by 4 bases and J by 7 bases, with 10 bases left in between. In nucleotides, the CDR3 is TGTGCCAGCAGTTCAACAGGACGTGGCTACACCTTC. Its protein product is CASSSTGRGYTF.

This sequence joins TRBV28 and TRBJ2-5, with TRBD2 matching 10 bases. The CDR3 consists of 15 residues. V lost 3 bases to trimming and J lost 1 base; unmatched junction nucleotides: 2. Germline V gene sequence: CDR1 MDHEN, CDR2 SYDVKM. This chain's CDR3 is CASSFTSGVQETQYF. As DNA, the CDR3 is TGTGCCAGCAGTTTTACTAGCGGGGTCCAAGAGACCCAGTACTTC.

J is TRBJ2-1 and V is TRBV11-3; D perhaps matches TRBD1 (5 bases). V was clipped by 4 bases and J by 2 bases, with 6 bases between them. The CDR3 spans 13 residues. The germline V gene has CDR1 SGHNT and CDR2 YENEEA. CDR3 nucleotide sequence: TGTGCCAGCAGCTCAGGGACCTACAATGAGCAGTTCTTC. Protein sequence: CASSSGTYNEQFF.

V usage is TRBV23-1 and J usage is TRBJ2-3; 8 bases line up with TRBD2. TRBV23-1 is sorted into the ORF group, with uncertain function. V trimming: 3 bases; J trimming: 6 bases; junction bases outside the gene matches: 11. The CDR3 loop spans 16 amino acids. The CDR3, as DNA: TGCGCCAGCAGTCAGAAAACGATAGCGGGGCGGGATACGCAGTATTTT. Amino acids: CASSQKTIAGRDTQYF.

The chain combines TRBV28 with TRBJ2-5, with D possibly TRBD2 on 6 matching bases. V was pared by 3 bases and J by 4 bases, with 6 bases between. The CDR3 covers 12 residues. CDR1 is MDHEN, CDR2 SYDVKM, per germline. In nucleotides, the CDR3 is TGTGCCAGCAGTTTGGAGGGAGAGACCCAGTACTTC. Residues: CASSLEGETQYF. The full variable domain, with the rest looked up from reference TRBV28 and TRBJ2-5, is DVKVTQSSRYLVKRTGEKVFLECVQDMDHENMFWYRQDPGLGLRLIYFSYDVKMKEKGDIPEGYSVSREKKERFSLILESASTNQTSMYLCASSLEGETQYFGPGTRLLVL.

This clone has a single count. The rearrangement joins TRBV5-1 to TRBJ2-2, with TRBD1 matching over 7 bases. V lost 4 bases, J lost 7 bases, and 7 bases stayed unmatched. The CDR3 is 14 amino acids. Per germline, CDR1 SGHRS and CDR2 YFSETQ. CDR3 DNA: TGCGCCAGCAGCGCGCAGGGGGTCGGCGGGGAGCTGTTTTTT. Its protein product is CASSAQGVGGELFF. The complete variable domain, with remaining parts taken from reference TRBV5-1 and TRBJ2-2, reads KAGVTQTPRYLIKTRGQQVTLSCSPISGHRSVSWYQQTPGQGLQFLFEYFSETQRNKGNFPGRFSGRQFSNSRSEMNVSTLELGDSALYLCASSAQGVGGELFFGEGSRLTVL.

V usage is TRBV12-2 and J usage is TRBJ2-1; the table gives TRBD2 as D, unverified against the DNA. TRBV12-2 is shown as a pseudogene. This CDR3 region has 15 residues. DNA for the CDR3: TGTGCAAGTCGCTTAGTTGCTAGCCTCTACAATGAGCAGTTCTTC. As protein: CASRLVASLYNEQFF.

V gene TRBV29-1 combines with J gene TRBJ1-1, with D maybe TRBD1 (6 bases). This CDR3 comprises 15 residues. Germline-derived CDR1 and CDR2 are SQVTM and ANQGSEA. V was clipped by 0 bases and J by 11 bases, with 22 bases between them. This chain's CDR3 is CSVEDGVRGGPLAFF. DNA for the CDR3: TGCAGCGTTGAAGATGGGGTAAGGGGGGGTCCTCTCGCTTTCTTT.

The chain carries TRBV2 and TRBJ2-3; 7 bases align to TRBD2. From germline, CDR1 is SNHLY and CDR2 FYNNEI. The CDR3 contains 14 residues. V gave up 7 bases and J gave up 2 bases; unmatched junction bases: 6. CDR3 protein: CASTDRGDTDTQYF. For the CDR3, the DNA is TGTGCCAGCACTGACCGGGGGGACACAGATACGCAGTATTTT.

This chain links TRBV14 with TRBJ1-5; 7 bases match TRBD1. In germline, CDR1 is SGHDN, CDR2 FVKESK. V trimming: 4 bases; J trimming: 3 bases; junction bases outside the gene matches: 3. CDR3 length: 14 residues. CDR3: CASSLGQNNQPQHF. CDR3 bases: TGTGCCAGCAGCCTGGGACAGAACAATCAGCCCCAGCATTTT.

The chain links TRBV19 to TRBJ2-1; no clear D gene. CDR3 length: 14 amino acids. V was cut by 5 bases and J by 2 bases, with 10 bases left in between. Germline CDR1 and CDR2: LNHDA and SQIVND (reference sequence). CDR3 sequence: CASSDIGAYNEQFF. CDR3 nucleotides: TGTGCCAGTAGTGATATAGGAGCCTACAATGAGCAGTTCTTC.

The genes are TRBV6-1 and TRBJ1-2; D possibly corresponds to TRBD1 (5 bases). The germline gives CDR1 MNHNS, CDR2 SASEGT. Deletions cut 2 bases from V and 6 bases from J, with 13 bases between. The length of the CDR3 is 14 residues. Here the CDR3 reads CASSELRGIDGYTF. The CDR3 DNA follows: TGTGCCAGCAGTGAACTCCGGGGGATAGATGGCTACACCTTC.

This chain links TRBV5-1 with TRBJ2-1; 13 bases agree with TRBD2. The CDR3 runs 16 residues. CDR1 is SGHRS and CDR2 is YFSETQ in the germline V gene. With 4 bases clipped from V and 9 bases from J, the junction kept 10 bases outside the gene matches. The CDR3 loop is CASSPTSGGAAGEQFF. The CDR3 region has the DNA TGCGCCAGCAGCCCCACTAGCGGGGGGGCGGCAGGTGAGCAGTTCTTC.

In DNA form, the CDR3 reads TGTGCCAGCAGTGAAATTAGGGGCAGGGGCCTGAACACTGAAGCTTTCTTT. Translating gives CASSEIRGRGLNTEAFF. V and J are TRBV2 and TRBJ1-1; D is possibly TRBD1 (6 bases). Germline assignment: CDR1 SNHLY and CDR2 FYNNEI. This CDR3 has 17 residues. Trimming took 2 bases from V and 0 from J, leaving 16 bases between them.

V gene TRBV7-2 combines with J gene TRBJ2-7; tentative D call: TRBD2 (5 bases). Trimming took off 3 bases at V and 12 bases at J, with 15 bases between the two ends. Per germline, CDR1 SGHTA and CDR2 FQGNSA. The length of the CDR3 is 12 residues. CDR3 residues: CASSFYGESLYF. Written as DNA, the CDR3 is TGTGCCAGCAGCTTTTATGGGGAGAGCCTGTACTTC.

The chain recombines TRBV12-3 or TRBV12-4 with TRBJ2-7, with D possibly matching TRBD2 (6 bases). The CDR3 runs 13 residues. V lost 4 bases, J lost 2 bases, and 9 bases lay in between. CDR3 loop: CASSYGEAYEQYF. DNA of the CDR3: TGTGCCAGCAGTTATGGGGAGGCCTACGAGCAGTACTTC.

The rearrangement uses TRBV19 and TRBJ2-7, with a weak D call TRBD2 (5 bases). The CDR3 totals 15 residues. V gave up 6 bases and J gave up 3 bases, with 18 bases separating them. Germline CDR1 is LNHDA and CDR2 is SQIVND (reference sequence). Here the CDR3 DNA reads TGTGCCAGTAGCGATATCAGGAGGACCGTCTACGAGCAGTACTTC. Translated: CASSDIRRTVYEQYF.